This paragraph reports one T cell receptor beta chain. This sample is part of a study of blood T cells in healthy people across ages. The second PCR ran roughly 6 to 12 cycles with a sample-barcoded 5' primer and J-beta primers. TCRdb independently ran MiXCR on the 5' RACE reads; one entry per CDR3 protein. The table records under 1,100,000 distinct CDR3 sequences, approximately 25% of them present only once. This CDR3 comprises 12 residues. Trimming shortened V by 5 bases and J by 7 bases, and 12 bases separated the two germline ends. Germline-derived CDR1 and CDR2 are SEHNR and FQNEAQ (reference sequence). These data are also associated with another study on T cells of mothers and their children.

The sequence derives from a girl aged 2 to 9 in good health. Sequenced: blood. The chain couples TRBV7-9 to TRBJ2-7; D gene ambiguous. The CDR3 is CASSPINGEQYF. The CDR3 coding sequence is TGTGCCAGCAGCCCGATAAATGGAGAGCAGTACTTC.